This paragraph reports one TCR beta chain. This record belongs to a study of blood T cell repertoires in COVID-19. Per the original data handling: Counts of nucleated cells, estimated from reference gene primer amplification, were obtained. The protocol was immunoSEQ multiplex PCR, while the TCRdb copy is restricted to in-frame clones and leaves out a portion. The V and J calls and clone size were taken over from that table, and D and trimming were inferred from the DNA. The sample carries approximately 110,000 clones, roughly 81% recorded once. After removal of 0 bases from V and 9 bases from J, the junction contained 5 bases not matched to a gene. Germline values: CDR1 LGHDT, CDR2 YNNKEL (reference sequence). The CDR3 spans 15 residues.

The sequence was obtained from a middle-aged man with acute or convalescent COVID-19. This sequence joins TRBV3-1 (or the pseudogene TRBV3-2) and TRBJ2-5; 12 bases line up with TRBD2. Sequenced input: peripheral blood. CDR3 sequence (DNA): TGTGCCAGCAGCCAAGATCCGCTAGCGGGGGGGTCCCAGTACTTC. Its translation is CASSQDPLAGGSQYF.